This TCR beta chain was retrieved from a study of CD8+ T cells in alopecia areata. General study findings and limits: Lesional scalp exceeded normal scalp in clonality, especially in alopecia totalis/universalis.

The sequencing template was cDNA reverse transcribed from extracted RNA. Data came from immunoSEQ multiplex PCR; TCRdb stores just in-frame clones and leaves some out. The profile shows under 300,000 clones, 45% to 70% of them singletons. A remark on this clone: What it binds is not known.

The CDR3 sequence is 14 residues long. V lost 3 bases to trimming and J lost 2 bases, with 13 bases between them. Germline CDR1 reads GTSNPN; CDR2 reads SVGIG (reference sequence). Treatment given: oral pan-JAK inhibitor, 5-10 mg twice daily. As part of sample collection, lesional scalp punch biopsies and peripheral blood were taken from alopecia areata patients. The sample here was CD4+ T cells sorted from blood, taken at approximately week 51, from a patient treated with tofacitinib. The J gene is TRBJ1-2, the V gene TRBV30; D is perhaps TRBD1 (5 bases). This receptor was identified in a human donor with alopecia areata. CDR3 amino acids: CAWSQGGANYGYTF. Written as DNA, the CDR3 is TGTGCCTGGAGCCAGGGCGGCGCCAACTATGGCTACACCTTC.